Presented here are 8 T cell receptor beta chains from one specimen sequenced in a study of cytomegalovirus exposure and HLA in healthy donors. 60 Vbeta and 13 Jbeta primers were used in PCR. Profiled with immunoSEQ multiplex PCR; TCRdb holds only in-frame clones, not every one. The sample holds 110,000 to 150,000 clones, more than 70% seen once. What was sequenced was PBMCs. The receptors shown here come from a male donor in good health and CMV-seropositive.

The chain is built from TRBV5-6 and TRBJ2-5, with 10 nucleotides matching TRBD1. The J segment lost 5 bases and the V segment lost 3 bases, leaving 7 bases of the junction unmatched. Germline assignment: CDR1 SGHDT and CDR2 YYEEEE. There are 15 residues in the CDR3. The CDR3: CASSSTGGVWETQYF. The CDR3 DNA reads TGTGCCAGCAGCTCGACAGGGGGCGTGTGGGAGACCCAGTACTTC.

The gene calls are TRBV30 and TRBJ2-1; TRBD2 agrees at 11 bases. Per germline, CDR1 GTSNPN and CDR2 SVGIG (reference sequence). Losses at the gene ends were 5 bases for V and 3 bases for J; bases not matched to a gene: 3. CDR3 size: 14 residues. CDR3 DNA: TGTGCCTGGGATAGCGGGAGGGACTACAATGAGCAGTTCTTC. Protein sequence: CAWDSGRDYNEQFF. The full variable domain, rest sourced from reference TRBV30 and TRBJ2-1, is SQTIHQWPATLVQPVGSPLSLECTVEGTSNPNLYWYRQAAGRGLQLLFYSVGIGQISSEVPQNLSASRPQDRQFILSSKKLLLSDSGFYLCAWDSGRDYNEQFFGPGTRLTVL.

This chain uses TRBV4-3 with TRBJ2-2; D not resolved. This CDR3 has 16 amino acids. V lost 1 base to trimming and J lost 4 bases, with 13 bases between them. From germline, CDR1 is LGHNA and CDR2 YSLEER. The CDR3 bases are TGCGCCAGCAGCCAAGCCAGGAATCGTGTCACCGGGGAGCTGTTTTTT. Its translation: CASSQARNRVTGELFF.

The chain carries TRBV7-9 and TRBJ1-2; TRBD1 agrees at 7 bases. The germline V gene encodes CDR1 SEHNR and CDR2 FQNEAQ (reference sequence). CDR3 length: 17 amino acids. With V trimmed by 5 bases and J by 3 bases, 15 bases remained unmatched. The CDR3 bases are TGTGCCAGCAGCCAGGCCGGGAGGGGGCAGTATGACTATGGCTACACCTTC. Translated, it gives CASSQAGRGQYDYGYTF.

The V gene is TRBV9, the J gene TRBJ2-1; D is uncertain. The CDR3 is made up of 13 amino acids. Germline V gene lookup returns CDR1 SGDLS and CDR2 YYNGEE. V lost 4 bases and J lost 0, with 5 bases in between. The CDR3 DNA reads TGTGCCAGCAGCAAGAGCTCCTACAATGAGCAGTTCTTC. This codes for CASSKSSYNEQFF.

The chain employs TRBV5-6 and TRBJ2-7; 7 positions match TRBD2. CDR1 and CDR2 from the germline V gene are SGHDT and YYEEEE. V lost 0 bases, J lost 0 bases, and 9 bases stayed unmatched. The CDR3 contains 17 residues. CDR3 DNA: TGTGCCAGCAGCTTGGATCTGGGGGAGGGCTTCTCCTACGAGCAGTACTTC. Translating gives CASSLDLGEGFSYEQYF.

The chain joins TRBV4-1 to TRBJ2-7; 7 nucleotides line up with TRBD2. In germline, CDR1 is MGHRA, CDR2 YSYEKL. V lost 0 bases and J lost 0; bases outside the gene matches: 8. This CDR3 is built from 17 residues. This chain's CDR3 is CASSQDGSGISSYEQYF. In DNA form, the CDR3 reads TGCGCCAGCAGCCAAGATGGCAGCGGGATTAGCTCCTACGAGCAGTACTTC.

V is TRBV2 and J is TRBJ1-1; D is unresolved. The CDR3 length is 11 residues. The germline V gene has CDR1 SNHLY and CDR2 FYNNEI. Trimming shortened V by 3 bases and J by 7 bases, and 6 bases separated the two germline ends. CDR3 residues: CASSETGEAFF. CDR3 in DNA: TGTGCCAGCAGTGAGACTGGTGAAGCTTTCTTT.